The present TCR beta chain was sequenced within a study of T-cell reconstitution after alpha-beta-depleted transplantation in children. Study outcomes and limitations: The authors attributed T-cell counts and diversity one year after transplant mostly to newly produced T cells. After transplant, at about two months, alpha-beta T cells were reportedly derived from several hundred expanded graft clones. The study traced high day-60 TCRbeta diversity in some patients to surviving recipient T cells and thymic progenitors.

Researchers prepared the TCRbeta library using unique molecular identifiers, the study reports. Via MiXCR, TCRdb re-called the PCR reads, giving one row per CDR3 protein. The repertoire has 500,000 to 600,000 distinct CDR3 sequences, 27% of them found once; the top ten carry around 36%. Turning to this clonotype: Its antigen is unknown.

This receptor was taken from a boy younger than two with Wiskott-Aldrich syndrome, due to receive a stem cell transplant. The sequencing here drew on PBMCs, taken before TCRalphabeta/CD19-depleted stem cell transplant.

In nucleotides, the CDR3 is TGTGCCAGCAGCTCGGGACTAGCGGGAGGGGTTCGGCGAGAGACCCAGTACTTC. Its protein product is CASSSGLAGGVRRETQYF. The chain joins TRBV11-1 to TRBJ2-5, with TRBD2 matching over 16 bases. This CDR3 spans 18 amino acids. The junction had 9 bases not matched to a gene; V was cut back by 4 bases and J by 4 bases. Germline CDR1 and CDR2: SGHAT and FQDESV (reference sequence).